A single TCR beta chain is shown here with its context. Its cognate antigen has yet to be identified. It has no much larger one-base neighbor in the sample; base qualities were not kept. At the DNA level, this CDR3 is encoded by other sequences in the same sample as well. Healthy HIV-negative adults with no recently reported acute infections or vaccinations were included as donors. Every donor was a Caucasian adult residing in Nashville, Tennessee, USA. CD4+ T cells were enriched by magnetic negative selection; naive cells were then positively selected on CD45RA, and the negative fraction formed the memory subset. Blood was obtained by leukapheresis, after which PBMCs were separated by Ficoll-Histopaque density gradient centrifugation and cryopreserved in liquid nitrogen vapor phase. Analytical flow cytometry was used to check the purity and quantity of each magnetically sorted T cell population. Each sorted fraction had its genomic DNA isolated and then quantified by UV absorbance on a Nanodrop 2000c.

The sample comes from a study of shared clonotypes between healthy human individuals (TCRdb year 2020). With regard to the full study: A couple of women and a few men aged 18 to 49 years were included in the cohort. For each donor, CD4 naive and CD4 memory were each given three plates, CD8 naive was given two plates, and CD8 memory was given one plate. To estimate repertoire size and how much clonotype sharing occurs between individuals, the study deeply sequenced the blood TCR repertoires of 5 or 6 healthy adults. Libraries were prepared and TCR repertoires were sequenced by different laboratories using diverse techniques, in order to increase sequencing depth and limit assay-specific biases. Between about 0.8 and 9 billion PBMCs per donor were obtained by leukapheresis. General findings and caveats noted by the study authors: Compared with non-shared clonotypes, clonotypes shared by all four sorted-subset donors had higher generation probabilities. Naive subsets generally had larger estimated clonotype richness than memory subsets. Rarefaction of sorted-subset datasets indicated incomplete sequencing despite the large sequencing depth. The genetic and exposure-history diversity represented was limited by the small number of donors. Sampling was restricted to blood, and TCR repertoires in tissues likely differ from the TCR repertoires found in blood. Pairwise subsampling led to the expectation that sequencing depth would affect the degree of clonotype sharing among donors. About 4.5% of naive CD4, roughly 3.6% of naive CD8, 2% to 2.5% of memory CD4, and over 0.35% of memory CD8 clonotypes were shared across four donors.

Using the deep immunoSEQ assay, multiplex PCR amplified TCR CDR3 regions from genomic DNA. Extracted genomic DNA from each cell subset was distributed evenly across all wells of several immunoSEQ 96-well plates, and each plate was treated as a replicate. For sorted subsets, 150 to 250 ng genomic DNA, equal to 25,000 to 35,000 T cell genomes, was loaded into each replicate PCR. Purified libraries were quantified with a Qubit 3.0 fluorometer, sized on a Bioanalyzer 2100, and re-quantified with the KAPA Library Quantification kit. A separate single-read 150-cycle Illumina NextSeq 550 flow cell was used to sequence each immunoSEQ 96-well plate. Per the source publication's procedure: Because only junctional sequences without quality scores were contained in the immunoSEQ output, filtering matching that applied to full-length reads could not be performed. To assign V/J genes and CDR3, sequences were annotated using PyIR, a Python wrapper for IgBLAST v1.9, with IMGT germline references. Any read was removed if the V/J assignment was weak (E-value above 1e-6), the CDR3 was missing, or the read contained stop codons, out-of-frame junctions, or ambiguous translated residues. V3J clonotypes were defined by identical inferred V gene, J gene, and CDR3 amino acid sequence. Percentage overlap between repertoires was calculated by dividing the number of shared unique clonotypes by the size of the smaller repertoire. Richness of each repertoire was evaluated using RTK rarefaction, the Chao1 estimator, and Recon v2.1 estimates of unobserved clonotypes. Generation probabilities were computed with OLGA for all TCRbeta clonotypes obtained by the gDNA method from several donors. As stored in TCRdb, this immuneACCESS dataset retains in-frame rearrangements with V and J assigned. A fraction of the clones does not appear; measured against another copy, unresolved V genes explain less than half of the discrepancy, and the remainder lacks a known reason. V, J and clone size reflect that table, while D and trimming were determined from the DNA. In all, the sample holds over a million clones, and around 97% of those were seen once. The ten largest make up roughly 1.2% of the sample.

The CDR3 goes from the cysteine to the phenylalanine over 11 residues. The CDR3 DNA has 33 bases and is translated from base 1. The germline V gene specifies MDHEN as CDR1 and SYDVKM as CDR2. The V end loses 6 bases and the J end loses 7 bases, and a stretch of 9 bases separates them. This TCR was sampled from a man aged 30 to 45 in good health. Sequencing input: naive CD4+ T cells sorted from blood. Interpreted using the paper, the cell subset or site label stands for: CD45RA+ positively selected. The chain employs TRBV28 and TRBJ1-1; the D region possibly corresponds to TRBD1 (5 bases align). The sequenced DNA: TGTGCCAGCAGATTGACAGTTGAAGCTTTCTTT. This gives the protein CASRLTVEAFF.